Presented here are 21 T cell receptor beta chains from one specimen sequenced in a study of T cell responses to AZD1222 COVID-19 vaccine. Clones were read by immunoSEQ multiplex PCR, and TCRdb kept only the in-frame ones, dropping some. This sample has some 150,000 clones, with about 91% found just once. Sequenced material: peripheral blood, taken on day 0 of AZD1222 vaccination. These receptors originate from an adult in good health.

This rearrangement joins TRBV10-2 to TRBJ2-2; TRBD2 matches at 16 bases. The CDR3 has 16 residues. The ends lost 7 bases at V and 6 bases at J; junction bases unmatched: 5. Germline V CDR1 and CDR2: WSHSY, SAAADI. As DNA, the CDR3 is TGCGCCAGCATGGGACTAGCGGGAGGGCCGGCCGGGGAGCTGTTTTTT. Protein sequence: CASMGLAGGPAGELFF.

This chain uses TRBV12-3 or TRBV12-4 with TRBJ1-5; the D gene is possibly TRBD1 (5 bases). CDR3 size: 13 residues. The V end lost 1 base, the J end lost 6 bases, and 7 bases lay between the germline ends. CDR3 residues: CASSLGGTQPQHF. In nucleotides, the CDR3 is TGTGCCAGCAGTTTAGGAGGGACTCAGCCCCAGCATTTT.

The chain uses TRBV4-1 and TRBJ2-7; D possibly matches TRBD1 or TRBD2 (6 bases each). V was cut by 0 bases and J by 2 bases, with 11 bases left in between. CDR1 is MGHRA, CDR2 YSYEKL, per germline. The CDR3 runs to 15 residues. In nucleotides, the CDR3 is TGCGCCAGCAGCCAAGAACAGGGACTCACCTACGAGCAGTACTTC. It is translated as CASSQEQGLTYEQYF.

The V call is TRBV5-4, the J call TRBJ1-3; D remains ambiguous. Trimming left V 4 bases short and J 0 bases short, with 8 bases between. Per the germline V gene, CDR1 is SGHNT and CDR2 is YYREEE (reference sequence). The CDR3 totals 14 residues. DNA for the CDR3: TGTGCCAGCAGCCACCCCAGCTCTGGAAACACCATATATTTT. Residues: CASSHPSSGNTIYF.

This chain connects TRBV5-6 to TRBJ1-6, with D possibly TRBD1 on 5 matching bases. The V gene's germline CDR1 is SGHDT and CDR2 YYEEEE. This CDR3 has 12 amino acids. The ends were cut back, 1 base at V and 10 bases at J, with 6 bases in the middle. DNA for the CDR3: TGTGCCAGCAGCTTGTGGGGCTCACCCCTCCACTTT. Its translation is CASSLWGSPLHF.

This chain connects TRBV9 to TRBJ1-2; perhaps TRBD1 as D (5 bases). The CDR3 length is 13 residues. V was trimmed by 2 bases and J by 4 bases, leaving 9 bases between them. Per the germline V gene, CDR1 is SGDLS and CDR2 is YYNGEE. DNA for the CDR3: TGTGCCAGCAGCGTTATGGGGACCTATGGCTACACCTTC. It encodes CASSVMGTYGYTF. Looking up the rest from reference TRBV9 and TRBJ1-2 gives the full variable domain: DSGVTQTPKHLITATGQRVTLRCSPRSGDLSVYWYQQSLDQGLQFLIQYYNGEERAKGNILERFSAQQFPDLHSELNLSSLELGDSALYFCASSVMGTYGYTFGSGTRLTVV.

The chain's CDR3 is CASSLVPASSTGELFF. CDR3 nucleotides: TGTGCCAGCAGCTTGGTTCCGGCGTCGAGCACCGGGGAGCTGTTTTTT. This rearrangement joins TRBV5-5 to TRBJ2-2; D not resolved. Trimming stripped 0 bases from V and 4 bases from J, with 13 bases between. The CDR3 loop spans 16 amino acids. CDR1 is SGHKS and CDR2 is YYEKEE in the germline V gene (reference sequence).

The DNA of the CDR3 is TGTGCCTGGAGTAGGAGGGGTCAGCCCCAGCATTTT. Amino acid sequence: CAWSRRGQPQHF. The chain links TRBV30 to TRBJ1-5, with a tentative D call TRBD1 (5 bases). The CDR3 sequence is 12 residues long. Germline V lookup: CDR1 GTSNPN, CDR2 SVGIG (reference sequence). V was shortened by 2 bases and J by 6 bases, with 8 bases between the two germline ends.

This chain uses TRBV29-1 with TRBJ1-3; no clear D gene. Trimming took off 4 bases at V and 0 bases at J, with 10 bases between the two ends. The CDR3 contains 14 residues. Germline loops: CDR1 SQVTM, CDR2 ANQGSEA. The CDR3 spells CSVVPLDSGNTIYF. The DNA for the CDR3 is TGCAGCGTTGTCCCCCTGGACTCTGGAAACACCATATATTTT.

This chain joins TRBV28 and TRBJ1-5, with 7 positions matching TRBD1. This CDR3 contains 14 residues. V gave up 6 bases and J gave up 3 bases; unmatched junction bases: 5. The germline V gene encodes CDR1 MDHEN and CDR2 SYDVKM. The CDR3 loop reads CASSVQGSNQPQHF. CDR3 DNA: TGTGCCAGCAGCGTACAGGGGTCCAATCAGCCCCAGCATTTT. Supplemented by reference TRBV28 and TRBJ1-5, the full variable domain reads DVKVTQSSRYLVKRTGEKVFLECVQDMDHENMFWYRQDPGLGLRLIYFSYDVKMKEKGDIPEGYSVSREKKERFSLILESASTNQTSMYLCASSVQGSNQPQHFGDGTRLSIL.

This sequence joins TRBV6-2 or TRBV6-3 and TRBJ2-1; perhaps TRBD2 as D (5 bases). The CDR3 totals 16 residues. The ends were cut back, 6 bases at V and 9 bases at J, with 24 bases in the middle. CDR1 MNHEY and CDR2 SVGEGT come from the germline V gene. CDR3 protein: CASSRVSARSGSEQFF. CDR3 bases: TGTGCCAGCAGCCGGGTTTCAGCGAGGTCTGGGAGTGAGCAGTTCTTC.

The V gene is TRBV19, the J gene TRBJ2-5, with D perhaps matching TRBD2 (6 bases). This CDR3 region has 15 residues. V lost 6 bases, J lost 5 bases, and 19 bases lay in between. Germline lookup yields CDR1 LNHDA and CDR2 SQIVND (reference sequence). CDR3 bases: TGTGCCAGTAGCACGTACGCCGGGGGTAAGGAGACCCAGTACTTC. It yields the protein CASSTYAGGKETQYF.

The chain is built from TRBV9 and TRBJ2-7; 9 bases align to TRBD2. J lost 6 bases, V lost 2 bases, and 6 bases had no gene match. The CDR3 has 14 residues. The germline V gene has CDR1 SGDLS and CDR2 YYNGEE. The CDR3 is CASSVGTSSFEQYF. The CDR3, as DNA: TGTGCCAGCAGCGTGGGGACTAGCAGTTTCGAGCAGTACTTC.

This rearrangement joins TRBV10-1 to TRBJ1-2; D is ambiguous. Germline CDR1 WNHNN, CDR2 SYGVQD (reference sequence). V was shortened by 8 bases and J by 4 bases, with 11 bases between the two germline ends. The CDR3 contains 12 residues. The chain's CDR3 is CASPRLSYGYTF. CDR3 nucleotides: TGCGCCAGCCCCAGGCTTAGCTATGGCTACACCTTC.

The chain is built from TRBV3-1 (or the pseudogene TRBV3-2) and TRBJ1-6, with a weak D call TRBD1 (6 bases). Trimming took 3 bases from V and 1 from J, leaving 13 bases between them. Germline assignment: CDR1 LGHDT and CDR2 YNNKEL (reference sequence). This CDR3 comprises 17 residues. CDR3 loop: CASSQPKTGSYNSPLHF. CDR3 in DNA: TGTGCCAGCAGCCAGCCAAAAACAGGGTCCTATAATTCACCCCTCCACTTT.

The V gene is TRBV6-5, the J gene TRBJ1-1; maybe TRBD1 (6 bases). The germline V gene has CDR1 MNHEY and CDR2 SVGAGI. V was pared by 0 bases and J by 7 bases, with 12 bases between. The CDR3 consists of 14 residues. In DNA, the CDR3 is TGTGCCAGCAGTTACTCCGGGACACCGGATGAAGCTTTCTTT. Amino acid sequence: CASSYSGTPDEAFF.

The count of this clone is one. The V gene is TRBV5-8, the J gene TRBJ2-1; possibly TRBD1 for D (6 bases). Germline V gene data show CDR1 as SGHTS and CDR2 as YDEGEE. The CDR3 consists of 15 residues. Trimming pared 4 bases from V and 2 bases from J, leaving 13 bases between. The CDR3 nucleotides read TGTGCCAGCAGCAGCAGGGGAGACCCCTACAATGAGCAGTTCTTC. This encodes CASSSRGDPYNEQFF.

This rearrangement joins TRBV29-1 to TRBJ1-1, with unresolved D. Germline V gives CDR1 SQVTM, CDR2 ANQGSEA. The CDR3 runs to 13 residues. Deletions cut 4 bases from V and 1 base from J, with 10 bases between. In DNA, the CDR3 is TGCAGCGTTGGGACCGGGGAGAACACTGAAGCTTTCTTT. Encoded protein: CSVGTGENTEAFF.

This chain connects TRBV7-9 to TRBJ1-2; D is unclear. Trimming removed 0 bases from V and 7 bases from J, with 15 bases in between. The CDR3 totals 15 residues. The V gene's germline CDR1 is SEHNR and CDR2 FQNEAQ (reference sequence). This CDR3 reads CASSLALVKGGGYTF. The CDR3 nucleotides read TGTGCCAGCAGCTTAGCGCTCGTGAAGGGAGGTGGCTACACCTTC. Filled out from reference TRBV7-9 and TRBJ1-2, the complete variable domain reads DTGVSQNPRHKITKRGQNVTFRCDPISEHNRLYWYRQTLGQGPEFLTYFQNEAQLEKSRLLSDRFSAERPKGSFSTLEIQRTEQGDSAMYLCASSLALVKGGGYTFGSGTRLTVV.

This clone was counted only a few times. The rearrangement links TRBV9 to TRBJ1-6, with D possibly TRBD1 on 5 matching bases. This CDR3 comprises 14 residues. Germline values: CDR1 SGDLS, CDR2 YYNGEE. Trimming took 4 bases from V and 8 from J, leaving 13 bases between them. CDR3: CASSMGPEYSPLHF. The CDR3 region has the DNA TGTGCCAGCAGCATGGGACCCGAATATTCACCCCTCCACTTT.

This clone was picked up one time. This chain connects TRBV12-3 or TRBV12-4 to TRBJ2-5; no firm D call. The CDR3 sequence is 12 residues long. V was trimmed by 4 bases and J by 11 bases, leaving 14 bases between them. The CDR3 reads CASSSGPASQYF. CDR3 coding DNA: TGTGCCAGCAGTTCCGGGCCCGCCTCTCAGTACTTC.